This T cell receptor beta chain was identified during a study of shared clonotypes between healthy human individuals. General study findings and limits: Sample collection involved blood only; tissue repertoires are likely different.

Trimming cost V 1 base and J 8 bases, with 14 bases left between them. Germline CDR1 LGHNT, CDR2 FRNRAP. This CDR3 comprises 14 residues. Of note for this clone: Its antigen is as yet unknown.

Some clones are missing from TCRdb's copy, which holds only in-frame ones; the method was immunoSEQ multiplex PCR. The table has about 980,000 clones, 76% seen once. The rearrangement links TRBV12-5 to TRBJ1-2, with D uncertain. The origin of this receptor is a man aged 18 to 30 in good health. The source material was memory CD4+ T cells sorted from blood. Subset described: CD45RA-negative fraction. The CDR3 protein is CASGLAPLPEGYTF. The DNA for the CDR3 is TGTGCTAGTGGTTTGGCCCCCCTCCCGGAGGGCTACACCTTC.